This T cell receptor beta chain was captured in a study of patients and donors after allogeneic stem cell transplantation. V was cut by 2 bases and J by 3 bases, with 14 bases left in between. CDR3 length: 15 residues. Germline V gives CDR1 MNHEY, CDR2 SMNVEV (reference sequence). TCRdb re-derived calls from the RT-PCR reads in MiXCR, one entry per CDR3 protein. The sample has roughly 190,000 distinct CDR3 sequences, approximately 41% seen once. Material for sequencing was blood, either unsorted or a sorted T cell fraction (not recorded which). The chain carries TRBV27 and TRBJ2-7; D gene unclear. This receptor was obtained from a human donor who was either an allogeneic HSCT recipient or a stem cell or donor lymphocyte infusion donor (not recorded which). It is not recorded whose cells these are; they may come from a transplant donor. CDR3 residues: CASSLGDFLFYEQYF. Here the CDR3 DNA reads TGTGCCAGCAGTTTAGGAGACTTTTTGTTCTACGAGCAGTACTTC.